The clone carrying this T cell receptor (beta chain) showed up just a few times. Its antigen is as yet unknown. The source of the sample is a study of identical twins. The CDR3 contains 15 residues. V shed 4 bases and J shed 3 bases, with 11 bases lying between them. The V gene's germline CDR1 is SGHDT and CDR2 YYEEEE. It was template switching that added a universal primer site, and there were unique molecular identifiers on the cDNA. In TCRdb, the 5' RACE reads were re-called with MiXCR into one record per CDR3 protein. The sample holds some 730,000 distinct CDR3 sequences, 15% to 20% seen once. General study points: Monozygotic twin pairs showed more out-of-frame TCR alpha sharing than models estimated.

This sample was also put to use in a study of T cells expressing NK-cell markers. That source adds: Seven HCMV-seropositive donors and one seronegative donor made up the eight sequenced donors. Alpha-beta TCR T cells were the sole sorting target in several experiments, owing to an anti-gamma-delta TCR antibody.

The source material was PBMCs. V is TRBV5-6 and J is TRBJ2-6, with D possibly being TRBD1 or TRBD2 (5 bases each). This clonotype was obtained from a woman aged 18-29 years in good health. CDR3 bases: TGTGCCAGCAGCCGAACAGGAGGTGGGGCCAACGTCCTGACTTTC. It translates to CASSRTGGGANVLTF.